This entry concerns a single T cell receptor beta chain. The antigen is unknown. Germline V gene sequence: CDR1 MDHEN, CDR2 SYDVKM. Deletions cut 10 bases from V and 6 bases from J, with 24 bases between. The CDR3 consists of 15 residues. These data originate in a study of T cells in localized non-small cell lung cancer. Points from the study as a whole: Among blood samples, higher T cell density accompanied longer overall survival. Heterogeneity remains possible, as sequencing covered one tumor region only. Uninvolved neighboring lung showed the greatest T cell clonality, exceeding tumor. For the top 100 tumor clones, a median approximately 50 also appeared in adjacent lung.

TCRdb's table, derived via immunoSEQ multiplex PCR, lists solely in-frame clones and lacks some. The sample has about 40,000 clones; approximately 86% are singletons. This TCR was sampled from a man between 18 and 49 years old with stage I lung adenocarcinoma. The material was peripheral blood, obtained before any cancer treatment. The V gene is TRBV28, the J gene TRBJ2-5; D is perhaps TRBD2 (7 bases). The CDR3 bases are TGTGCCACCAAAGGGGGGGGGCAAGTTAGTCAGACCCAGTACTTC. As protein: CATKGGGQVSQTQYF.